The clone carrying this T cell receptor beta chain occurred a few times. Antigen: not known. The sample comes from a study of regulatory dendritic cells for organ transplantation. Study-wide results and limits: Regulatory dendritic cells appeared to expand memory CD8+ clones less than mature ones. Resting memory CD8+ T cells held the most alloreactive clonotypes.

The germline V and J ends were trimmed by 3 bases and 1 base, with 9 bases remaining between them. This CDR3 is 14 amino acids long. CDR1 is KGHSH and CDR2 is LQKENI in the germline V gene. Measured with immunoSEQ multiplex PCR; TCRdb has only the in-frame clones, and not every one. Here the sample spans under 45,000 clones, about 89% being singletons. The chain employs TRBV18 and TRBJ1-2; tentatively, D is TRBD1 (5 bases). The origin of this receptor is a human donor in good health. The specimen sequenced was naive CD4+ T cells from blood. Subset of the sample: CD45RA+ naive T cells. The CDR3 region has the DNA TGTGCCAGCTCACCGATCGACAGTAACTATGGCTACACCTTC. This translates into CASSPIDSNYGYTF.